This TCR beta chain was recovered during a study of regulatory T cells (dated by TCRdb to 2017 to 2018). Turning to the overall study: The study compared T-cell receptor beta repertoires of sorted regulatory, conventional CD4+ and CD8+ T cells in CD3G-deficient patients with those in healthy controls.

All CD3G-deficient patients had evidence of autoimmunity, which was more severe in two of the patients. At testing, patients were between 2 and 39 years old and showed lower naive and higher memory CD4+ and CD8+ T-cell proportions. Several individuals with CD3G deficiency made up the patient group. An international network of physicians spanning the United States, Europe and Asia provided the patient samples and clinical data. Peripheral blood mononuclear cells were isolated by Ficoll density separation. CD3+ CD8+ CD4- T cells were isolated on a FACSAria cell sorter. Concerning this clone: Its antigen is unknown. Per-nucleotide qualities are absent, and no much larger clonotype sits a single base away.

Here is what the overall study found, with its caveats: Compared with control CD8+ cells, CD8+ T cells derived from patients showed a nonsignificant trend toward reduced Shannon entropy. In patients, repertoires had restricted unique TRB V-J pairs and skewed V and J gene usage, with regulatory T cells showing the most marked changes.

For the multiplex PCR, 52 forward TRBV primers and 13 reverse TRBJ primers were used, and amplification bias was corrected with both assay-based and computational methods. Within the immunoSEQ assay, multiplex PCR amplified rearranged TRB loci from genomic DNA. Sequencing of the TRB amplicons was done on an Illumina HiSeq platform. In the original analysis: Custom algorithms error-filtered the raw sequences and aligned them to reference gene sequences, after which the immunoSEQ online tools were used for analysis. The frequencies of productive and nonproductive TRB rearrangements were evaluated among unique sequences as well as among total sequences. Hydrophobicity and amino acid composition of residues 6 and 7 within the TRB CDR3 were used to estimate the potential for self-reactivity. For group comparisons, t tests, Mann-Whitney tests or two-way ANOVA were performed in Prism software. TCRdb re-hosts the immuneACCESS table, in-frame sequences only. Its copies lack some clones; in the studies checked, an unresolved V gene accounts for under half of them, and the cause for the rest is not known. Clone size and V and J calls were adopted from that table, with D and trimming inferred from the DNA. Here the sample has some 10,000 clones; roughly 84% occur a single time. The ten largest clones take up about 10% of the sample.

The junction shows trimming of 5 bases on V and 4 bases on J, plus 9 bases between the germline ends. The CDR3 spans 13 residues, from the cysteine through the phenylalanine. The retained sequence is limited to the CDR3, 39 bases, with the frame set at the first base. The germline V gene yields MDHEN for CDR1 and SYDVKM for CDR2. Rearrangement joined TRBV28 to TRBJ2-1; the D gene identity is not certain. Sample: CD8+ T cells sorted from blood. The TCR was taken from a person between 18 and 35 years old with CD3G deficiency. At the DNA level, the sequence is TGTGCCAGCAGTCCTATGGGGTACAATGAGCAGTTCTTC. It translates to CASSPMGYNEQFF.